The rows below give T cell receptor beta chains drawn from one sample of a study of shared clonotypes between healthy human individuals. The repertoire was sequenced with immunoSEQ multiplex PCR; TCRdb's copy has only in-frame clones and lacks some. The repertoire holds 500,000 to 700,000 clones, roughly 95% seen once, with over 0.1% in the top ten. The source material was naive CD8+ T cells sorted from blood. The source of these receptors is a woman under 40 in good health. Both conserved end residues are part of each CDR3. D genes are given only for firm matches. Clone size is stated in some rows and not others, as once, few, many or a class when expanded.

clone_size j_call d_call v_call cdr3_nt cdr3_aa
- TRBJ2-1 TRBD2 TRBV4-2 TGTGCCAGCAGCCAAGCCGGCGGGAGGTATGAGCAGTTCTTC CASSQAGGRYEQFF
- TRBJ2-3 - TRBV28 TGTGCCAGCAGGCTTTATTCAGGGGTCCCAGATACGCAGTATTTT CASRLYSGVPDTQYF
few TRBJ1-2 TRBD1 TRBV27 TGTGCCAGCACCCTAGGGACAGGCTATGGCTACACCTTC CASTLGTGYGYTF
- TRBJ1-1 TRBD1 TRBV11-2 TGTGCCAGCAGCTGGGTGGGACAGGAGAACACTGAAGCTTTCTTT CASSWVGQENTEAFF
- TRBJ1-1 - TRBV7-6 TGTGCCAGCAGCCAACAGGAGTTGAACACTGAAGCTTTCTTT CASSQQELNTEAFF
- TRBJ1-1 - TRBV19 TGTGCCAGTAGTATTGTATCCCGGGGGTACACTGAAGCTTTCTTT CASSIVSRGYTEAFF
- TRBJ2-7 - TRBV6-5 TGTGCCAGCAGTTACTCCCGGAGCGGCGAGCAGTACTTC CASSYSRSGEQYF
once TRBJ1-5 - TRBV27 TGTGCCAGCTCGCATCAGGGAAATCAGCCCCAGCATTTT CASSHQGNQPQHF
- TRBJ2-1 TRBD2 TRBV18 TGTGCCAGCTGTTGGACTAGCGGGGACTACAATGAGCAGTTCTTC CASCWTSGDYNEQFF
once TRBJ2-7 - TRBV29-1 TGCAGCGTTGGGGGGTTCTACGAGCAGTACTTC CSVGGFYEQYF
- TRBJ2-3 TRBD2 TRBV4-1 TGCGCCAGCAGCCCCCGACTAGCGGCTAGCACAGATACGCAGTATTTT CASSPRLAASTDTQYF
- TRBJ2-7 - TRBV27 TGTGCCAGCACGGACAGCGGGTCCTACGAGCAGTACTTC CASTDSGSYEQYF
- TRBJ2-7 - TRBV7-6 TGTGCCAGCAGCGCCGGACCGGCCTACGAGCAGTACTTC CASSAGPAYEQYF
- TRBJ1-1 - TRBV5-1 TGCGCCAGCAGCGCCGGACAGAAGAACACTGAAGCTTTCTTT CASSAGQKNTEAFF
- TRBJ2-3 - TRBV6-1 TGTGCCAGCAGTGAAGAGGACTACCACACAGATACGCAGTATTTT CASSEEDYHTDTQYF
- TRBJ1-2 - TRBV7-2 TGTGCCAGCAGCTTAGCCCCCCTGGACGGCGGTGGCTACACCTTC CASSLAPLDGGGYTF
- TRBJ2-1 - TRBV15 TGTGCCACCAGCAGAGATATGAGTTCTGGTGAGCAGTTCTTC CATSRDMSSGEQFF
- TRBJ2-6 - TRBV6-1 TGTGCCAGCAGTGAAGTCCAGGGGACTGGGGCCAACGTCCTGACTTTC CASSEVQGTGANVLTF
few TRBJ1-2 TRBD1 TRBV2 TGTGCCAGCAGTGCCTTAGACAGGGCCGAGGACTATGGCTACACCTTC CASSALDRAEDYGYTF
- TRBJ2-1 - TRBV6-1 TGTGCCAGCAGCGATACGGGGAGCCCCTACAATGAGCAGTTCTTC CASSDTGSPYNEQFF
- TRBJ2-1 TRBD2 TRBV30 TGTGCCTGGAGTGATTCGGCTGGAAAACTAGCGCACAATGAGCAGTTCTTC CAWSDSAGKLAHNEQFF
- TRBJ2-7 TRBD2 TRBV19 TGTGCCAGTAGTGCGCTAGCGGGAGTCATGTACGAGCAGTACTTC CASSALAGVMYEQYF
- TRBJ1-1 - TRBV28 TGTGCCAGCAGACACGAGACAGGCTCCGACACTGAAGCTTTCTTT CASRHETGSDTEAFF
once TRBJ1-5 TRBD1 TRBV6-5 TGTGCCAGCAGTCAGGGGGCCAATCAGCCCCAGCATTTT CASSQGANQPQHF
- TRBJ2-7 - TRBV2 TGTGCCAGCAGTCTCCGTAGCGTAGGCTACGAGCAGTACTTC CASSLRSVGYEQYF
- TRBJ1-1 TRBD1 TRBV4-1 TGCGCCAGCAGCCAAGTTGGGTTCCCAGGGGGCCTAACTGAAGCTTTCTTT CASSQVGFPGGLTEAFF
- TRBJ2-7 - TRBV5-6 TGTGCCAGCAGCTTGTGGCAGAGAGCCTACGAGCAGTACTTC CASSLWQRAYEQYF
- TRBJ2-1 TRBD1 TRBV4-1 TGCGCCAGCAGCCGCCCTCAGGGGGCCTCCTACAATGAGCAGTTCTTC CASSRPQGASYNEQFF
once TRBJ2-3 - TRBV12-2 TGTGCAGGACAGGGAAATTGTAGGGGAGATACGCAGTATTTT CAGQGNCRGDTQYF
- TRBJ2-7 - TRBV9 TGTGCCAGCAGCGTCAGTAGTCGAGCCTACGAGCAGTACTTC CASSVSSRAYEQYF
- TRBJ2-5 - TRBV2 TGTGCCAGCAGTGACGAGACTAACACAATGGGAGAGACCCAGTACTTC CASSDETNTMGETQYF
- TRBJ2-2 TRBD2 TRBV11-2 TGTGCCAGCAGCTTAGGGTGGGGAGGGTCAAACACCGGGGAGCTGTTTTTT CASSLGWGGSNTGELFF
- TRBJ2-7 TRBD1 TRBV4-1 TGCGCCAGCAGCCCTATGACAGGGCGGTACGAGCAGTACTTC CASSPMTGRYEQYF
- TRBJ1-2 TRBD1 TRBV28 TGTGCCACATGGACAGGAGCTAACTATGGCTACACCTTC CATWTGANYGYTF
- TRBJ2-7 - TRBV4-1 TGCGCCAGCAGCCAAGGACGCCGGGAACACTACGAGCAGTACTTC CASSQGRREHYEQYF
- TRBJ2-7 TRBD2 TRBV7-8 TGTGCCAGCAGCCTTCTGCTAGCGGGAGACGACGAGCAGTACTTC CASSLLLAGDDEQYF
- TRBJ2-7 TRBD2 TRBV4-1 TGCGCCAGCAGCCAGGTACTAGCGGGCTCCTACGAGCAGTACTTC CASSQVLAGSYEQYF
- TRBJ2-7 TRBD2 TRBV4-2 TGTGCCAGCAGCCAAGGACTAGCGGCCAGCTCCTACGAGCAGTACTTC CASSQGLAASSYEQYF